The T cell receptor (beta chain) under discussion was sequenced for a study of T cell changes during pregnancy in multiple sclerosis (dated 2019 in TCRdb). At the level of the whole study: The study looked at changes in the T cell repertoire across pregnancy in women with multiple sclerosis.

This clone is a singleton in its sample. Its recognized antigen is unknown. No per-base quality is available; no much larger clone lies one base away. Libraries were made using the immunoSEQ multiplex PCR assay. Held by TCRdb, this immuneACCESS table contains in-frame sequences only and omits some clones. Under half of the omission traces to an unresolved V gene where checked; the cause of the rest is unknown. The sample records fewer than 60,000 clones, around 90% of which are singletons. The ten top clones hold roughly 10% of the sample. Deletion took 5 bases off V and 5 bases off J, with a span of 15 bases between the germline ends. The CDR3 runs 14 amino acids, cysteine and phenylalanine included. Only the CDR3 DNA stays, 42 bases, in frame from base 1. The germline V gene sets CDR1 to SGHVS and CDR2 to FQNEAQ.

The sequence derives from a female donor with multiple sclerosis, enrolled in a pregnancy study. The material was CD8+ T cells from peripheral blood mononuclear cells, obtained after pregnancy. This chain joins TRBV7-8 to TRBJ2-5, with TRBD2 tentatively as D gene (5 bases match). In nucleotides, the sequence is TGTGCCAGCAGCCTCGGTCCGGGCGGGGAGACCCAGTACTTC. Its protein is CASSLGPGGETQYF.